This note documents a single T cell receptor beta chain sequence. The CDR3 totals 14 residues. The J segment lost 1 base and the V segment lost 6 bases, leaving 4 bases of the junction unmatched. CDR1 and CDR2 (germline): WSHSY, SAAADI. Assay: immunoSEQ multiplex PCR; the TCRdb copy retains only in-frame clones and omits some. The sample lists some 110,000 clones; roughly 87% were seen once. These data are taken from a study of T cell responses to AZD1222 COVID-19 vaccine. This chain connects TRBV10-2 to TRBJ2-3, with 7 bases lining up with TRBD2. Sample: peripheral blood, taken 28 days after the second AZD1222 dose. This TCR was sampled from an adult who received the AZD1222 COVID-19 vaccine. The CDR3 reads CASRDSGRTDTQYF. The CDR3 bases are TGCGCCAGCAGGGATAGCGGGCGCACAGATACGCAGTATTTT.